Reported below is one T cell receptor beta chain. Its antigen is not known. This entry comes from a study of T cell responses to AZD1222 COVID-19 vaccine. Study-level points and caveats: Spike-spanning, vaccine-associated CD4 TCRs were dominant at 160-218 and 743-854. Females made up more of the donors, who were largely white British, and clonal diversity may have come out too low.

Profiled with immunoSEQ multiplex PCR; TCRdb holds only in-frame clones, not every one. The sample includes over 60,000 clones, more than 65% of them seen just once. This CDR3 has 14 amino acids. Germline CDR1 MNHEY, CDR2 SVGAGI. Trimming pared 5 bases from V and 3 bases from J, leaving 13 bases between. This sample comprised peripheral blood, obtained on day 0 of MenACWY control vaccination. The clonotype originates from an adult in good health. The genes are TRBV6-5 and TRBJ1-2, with a possible D match to TRBD1 (5 bases). Here the CDR3 reads CASSTTEGDYGYTF. Here the CDR3 DNA reads TGTGCCAGCAGTACGACAGAGGGCGACTATGGCTACACCTTC.